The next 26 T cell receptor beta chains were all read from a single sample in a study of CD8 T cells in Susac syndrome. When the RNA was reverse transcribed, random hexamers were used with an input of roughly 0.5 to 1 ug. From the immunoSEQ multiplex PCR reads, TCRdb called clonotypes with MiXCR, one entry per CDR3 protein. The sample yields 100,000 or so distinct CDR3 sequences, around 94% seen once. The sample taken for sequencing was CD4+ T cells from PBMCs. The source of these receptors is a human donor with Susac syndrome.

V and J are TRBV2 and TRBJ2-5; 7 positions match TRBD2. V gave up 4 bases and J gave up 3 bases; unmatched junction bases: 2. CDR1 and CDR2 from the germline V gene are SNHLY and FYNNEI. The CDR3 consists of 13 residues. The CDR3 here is CASSGGTKETQYF. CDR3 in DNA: TGTGCCAGCAGTGGGGGGACTAAAGAGACCCAGTACTTC.

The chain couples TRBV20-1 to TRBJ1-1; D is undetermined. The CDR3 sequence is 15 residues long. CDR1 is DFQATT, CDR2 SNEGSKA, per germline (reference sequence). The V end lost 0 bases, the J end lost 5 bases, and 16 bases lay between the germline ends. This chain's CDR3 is CSARDPKGLRTEAFF. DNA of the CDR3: TGCAGTGCTAGAGATCCTAAGGGCCTGAGGACTGAAGCTTTCTTT.

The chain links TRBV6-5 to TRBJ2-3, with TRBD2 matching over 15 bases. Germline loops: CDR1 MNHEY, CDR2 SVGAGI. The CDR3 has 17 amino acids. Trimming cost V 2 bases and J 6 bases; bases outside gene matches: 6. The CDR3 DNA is TGTGCCAGCAGTTACGGACTAGCGGGGGGGCCGGGGGATACGCAGTATTTT. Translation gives CASSYGLAGGPGDTQYF.

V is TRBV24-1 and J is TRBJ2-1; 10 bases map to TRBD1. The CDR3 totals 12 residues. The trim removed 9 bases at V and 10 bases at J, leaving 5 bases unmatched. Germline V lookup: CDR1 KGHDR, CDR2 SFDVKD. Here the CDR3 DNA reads TGTGCCACCGCCGGGACAGGGGACGAGCAGTTCTTC. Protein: CATAGTGDEQFF.

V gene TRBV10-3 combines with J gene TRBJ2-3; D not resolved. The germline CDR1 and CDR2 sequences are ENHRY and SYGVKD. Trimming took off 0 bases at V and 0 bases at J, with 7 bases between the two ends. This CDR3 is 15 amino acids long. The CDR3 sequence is CAISESARSTDTQYF. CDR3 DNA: TGTGCCATCAGTGAGTCGGCTCGGAGCACAGATACGCAGTATTTT.

CDR3 nucleotides: TGCAGTGCTCCCGGACAGCAAGAGACCCAGTACTTC. This translates into CSAPGQQETQYF. This rearrangement joins TRBV20-1 to TRBJ2-5; TRBD1 might be the D (6 bases). Deletions cut 5 bases from V and 2 bases from J, with 9 bases between. The CDR3 has 12 residues. CDR1 and CDR2 (germline): DFQATT, SNEGSKA (reference sequence).

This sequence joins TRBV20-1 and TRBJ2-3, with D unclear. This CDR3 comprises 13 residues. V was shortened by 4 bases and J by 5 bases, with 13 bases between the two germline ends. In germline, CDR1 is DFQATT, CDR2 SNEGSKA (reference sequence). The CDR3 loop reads CSAKVAVLDTQYF. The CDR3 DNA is TGCAGTGCTAAAGTTGCTGTTCTAGATACGCAGTATTTT.

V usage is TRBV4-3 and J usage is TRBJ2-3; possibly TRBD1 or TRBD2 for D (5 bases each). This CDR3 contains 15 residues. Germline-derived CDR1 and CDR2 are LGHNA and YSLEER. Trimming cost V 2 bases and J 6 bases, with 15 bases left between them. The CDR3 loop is CASSQNRGAGDTQYF. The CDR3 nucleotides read TGCGCCAGCAGCCAAAATAGAGGGGCAGGGGATACGCAGTATTTT.

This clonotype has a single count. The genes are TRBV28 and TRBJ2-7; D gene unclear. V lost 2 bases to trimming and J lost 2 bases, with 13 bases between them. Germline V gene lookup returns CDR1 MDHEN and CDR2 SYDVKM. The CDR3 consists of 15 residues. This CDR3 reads CASSLKEMVTYEQYF. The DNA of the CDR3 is TGTGCCAGCAGTTTAAAGGAAATGGTCACCTACGAGCAGTACTTC. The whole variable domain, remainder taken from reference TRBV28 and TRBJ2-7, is DVKVTQSSRYLVKRTGEKVFLECVQDMDHENMFWYRQDPGLGLRLIYFSYDVKMKEKGDIPEGYSVSREKKERFSLILESASTNQTSMYLCASSLKEMVTYEQYFGPGTRLTVT.

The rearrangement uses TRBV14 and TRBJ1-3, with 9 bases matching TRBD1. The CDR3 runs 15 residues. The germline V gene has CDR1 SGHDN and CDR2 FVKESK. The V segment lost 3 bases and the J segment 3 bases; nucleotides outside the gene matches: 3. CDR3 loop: CASSHRQGGGNTIYF. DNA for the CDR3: TGTGCCAGCAGCCATCGACAGGGGGGTGGAAACACCATATATTTT.

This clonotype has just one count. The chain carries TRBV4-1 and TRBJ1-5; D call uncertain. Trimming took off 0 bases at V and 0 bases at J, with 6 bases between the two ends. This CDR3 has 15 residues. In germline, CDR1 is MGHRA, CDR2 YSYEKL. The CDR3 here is CASSQDFNSNQPQHF. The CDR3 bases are TGCGCCAGCAGCCAAGATTTCAATAGCAATCAGCCCCAGCATTTT.

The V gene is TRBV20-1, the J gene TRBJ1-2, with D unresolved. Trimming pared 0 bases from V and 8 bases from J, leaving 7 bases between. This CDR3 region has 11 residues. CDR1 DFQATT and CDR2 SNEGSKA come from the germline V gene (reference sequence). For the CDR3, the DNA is TGCAGTGCTAGAGAAAAAGGCGGCTACACCTTC. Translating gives CSAREKGGYTF.

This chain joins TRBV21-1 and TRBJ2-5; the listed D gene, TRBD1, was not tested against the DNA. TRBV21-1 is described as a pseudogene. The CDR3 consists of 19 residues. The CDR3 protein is CASSKALNRDTDRQETQYF. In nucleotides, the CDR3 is TGTGCCAGCAGCAAAGCGCTAAACCGGGACACGGACCGCCAAGAGACCCAGTACTTC.

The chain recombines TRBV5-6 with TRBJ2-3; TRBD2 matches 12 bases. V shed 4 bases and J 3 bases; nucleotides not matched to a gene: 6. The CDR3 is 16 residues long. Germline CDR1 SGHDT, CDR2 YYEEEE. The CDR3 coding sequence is TGTGCCAGCAGCGTGCCTACTAGCGGGGGGACAGATACGCAGTATTTT. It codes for CASSVPTSGGTDTQYF. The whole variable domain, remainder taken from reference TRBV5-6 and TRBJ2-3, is DAGVTQSPTHLIKTRGQQVTLRCSPKSGHDTVSWYQQALGQGPQFIFQYYEEEERQRGNFPDRFSGHQFPNYSSELNVNALLLGDSALYLCASSVPTSGGTDTQYFGPGTRLTVL.

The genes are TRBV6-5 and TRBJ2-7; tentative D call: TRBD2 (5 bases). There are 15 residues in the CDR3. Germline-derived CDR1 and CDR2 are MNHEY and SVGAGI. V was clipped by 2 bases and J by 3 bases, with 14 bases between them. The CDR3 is CASSYRPEGSYEQYF. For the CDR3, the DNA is TGTGCCAGCAGTTACCGGCCAGAGGGAAGCTACGAGCAGTACTTC.

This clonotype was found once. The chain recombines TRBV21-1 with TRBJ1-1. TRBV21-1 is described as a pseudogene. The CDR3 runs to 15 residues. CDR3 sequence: CATEICGGSNTEAFF. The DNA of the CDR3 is TGTGCCACCGAAATTTGCGGAGGCTCGAACACTGAAGCTTTCTTT.

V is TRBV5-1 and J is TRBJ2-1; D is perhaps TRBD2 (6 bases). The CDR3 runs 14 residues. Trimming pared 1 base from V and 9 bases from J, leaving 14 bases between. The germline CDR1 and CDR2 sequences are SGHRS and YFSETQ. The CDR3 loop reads CASSLSLAGGEQFF. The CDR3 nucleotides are TGCGCCAGCAGCTTGTCACTAGCAGGCGGTGAGCAGTTCTTC. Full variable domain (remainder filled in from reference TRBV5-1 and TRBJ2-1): KAGVTQTPRYLIKTRGQQVTLSCSPISGHRSVSWYQQTPGQGLQFLFEYFSETQRNKGNFPGRFSGRQFSNSRSEMNVSTLELGDSALYLCASSLSLAGGEQFFGPGTRLTVL.

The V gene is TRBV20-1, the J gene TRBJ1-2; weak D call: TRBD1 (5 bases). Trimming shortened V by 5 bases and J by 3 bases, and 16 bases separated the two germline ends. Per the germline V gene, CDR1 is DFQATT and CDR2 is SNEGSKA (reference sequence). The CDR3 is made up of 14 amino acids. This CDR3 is CSAPLSGPYYGYTF. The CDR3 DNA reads TGCAGTGCTCCCCTGTCGGGGCCCTACTATGGCTACACCTTC.

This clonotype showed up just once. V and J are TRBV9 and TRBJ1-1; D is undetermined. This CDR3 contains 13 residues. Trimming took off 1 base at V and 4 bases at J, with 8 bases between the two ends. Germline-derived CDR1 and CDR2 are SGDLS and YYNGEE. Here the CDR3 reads CASSVSLTTEAFF. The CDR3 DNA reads TGTGCCAGCAGCGTATCCTTAACCACTGAAGCTTTCTTT. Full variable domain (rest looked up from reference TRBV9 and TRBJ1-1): DSGVTQTPKHLITATGQRVTLRCSPRSGDLSVYWYQQSLDQGLQFLIQYYNGEERAKGNILERFSAQQFPDLHSELNLSSLELGDSALYFCASSVSLTTEAFFGQGTRLTVV.

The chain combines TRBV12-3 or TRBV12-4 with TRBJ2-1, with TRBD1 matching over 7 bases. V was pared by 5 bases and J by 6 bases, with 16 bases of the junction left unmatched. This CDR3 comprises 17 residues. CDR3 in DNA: TGTGCCAGCAGTAGGGCGAACAGGGGAAGGTACTCCAATGAGCAGTTCTTC. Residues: CASSRANRGRYSNEQFF.

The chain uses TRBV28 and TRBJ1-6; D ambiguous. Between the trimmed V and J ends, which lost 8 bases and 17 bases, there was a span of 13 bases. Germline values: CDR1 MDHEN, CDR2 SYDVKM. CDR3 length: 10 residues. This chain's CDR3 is CASGLSQFHF. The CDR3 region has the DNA TGTGCCAGCGGATTAAGCCAATTCCACTTT.

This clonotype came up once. DNA of the CDR3: TGTGCCAGCAGCGAGACAGGGAGCGCCTACAATGAGCAGTTCTTC. Its translation is CASSETGSAYNEQFF. This sequence joins TRBV9 and TRBJ2-1, with 7 bases matching TRBD1. CDR1 and CDR2 (germline): SGDLS, YYNGEE. The CDR3 is 15 amino acids. V lost 3 bases to trimming and J lost 2 bases; unmatched junction nucleotides: 5.

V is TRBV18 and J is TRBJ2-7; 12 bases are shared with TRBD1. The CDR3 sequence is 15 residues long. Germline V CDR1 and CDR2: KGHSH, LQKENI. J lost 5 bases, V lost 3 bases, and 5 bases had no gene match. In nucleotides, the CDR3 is TGTGCCAGCTCACCCGGGACAGGGGGCTGGGACGAGCAGTACTTC. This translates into CASSPGTGGWDEQYF. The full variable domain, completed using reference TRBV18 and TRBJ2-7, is NAGVMQNPRHLVRRRGQEARLRCSPMKGHSHVYWYRQLPEEGLKFMVYLQKENIIDESGMPKERFSAEFPKEGPSILRIQQVVRGDSAAYFCASSPGTGGWDEQYFGPGTRLTVT.

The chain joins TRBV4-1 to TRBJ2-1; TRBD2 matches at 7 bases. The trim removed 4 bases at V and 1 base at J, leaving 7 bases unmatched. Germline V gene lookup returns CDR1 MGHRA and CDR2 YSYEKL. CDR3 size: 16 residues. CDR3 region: CASSRSLAVSYNEQFF. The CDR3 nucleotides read TGCGCCAGCAGCCGGAGTCTAGCGGTATCCTACAATGAGCAGTTCTTC.

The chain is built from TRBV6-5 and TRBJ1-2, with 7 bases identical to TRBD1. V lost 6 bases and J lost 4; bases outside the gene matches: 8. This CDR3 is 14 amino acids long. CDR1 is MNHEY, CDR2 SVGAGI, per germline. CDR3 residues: CASRDPGGSYGYTF. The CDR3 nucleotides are TGTGCCAGCAGGGACCCAGGGGGGAGCTATGGCTACACCTTC.

CDR3 protein: CAWGDGKANEKLFF. DNA for the CDR3: TGTGCCTGGGGAGACGGGAAAGCTAATGAAAAACTGTTTTTT. This chain uses TRBV30 with TRBJ1-4; D gene unclear. This CDR3 has 14 amino acids. Germline CDR1 GTSNPN, CDR2 SVGIG (reference sequence). The V gene lost 5 bases and the J gene lost 3 bases, with 13 bases spanning the gap.